This T cell receptor delta chain comes out of a study of gammadelta T cells in human blood. TCRdb re-called clones from the RT-PCR reads using CATT. This table holds around 840 delta-chain clones, 14% found once. The study's findings and limits: Polyclonal expansion of innate γδ T cells after birth appeared microbially driven.

Trimming removed 3 bases from V and 0 bases from J; junction bases left unmatched: 17. The germline V gene encodes CDR1 GEAIGNYY and CDR2 EKD. The CDR3 spans 23 residues. By share, this clone ranks as large. The antigen is undetermined. J is TRDJ3 and V is TRDV2; 12 positions match TRDD3. The sequenced sample consisted of non-Vgamma9Vdelta2 gamma-delta T cells from fetal blood. The receptor was derived from a human fetus. The CDR3 coding sequence is TGTGCCTGTGACCCAGTCGCTAGGTACTGGGGGATACCGAGCTCCTGGGACACCCGACAGATGTTTTTC. As protein: CACDPVARYWGIPSSWDTRQMFF.